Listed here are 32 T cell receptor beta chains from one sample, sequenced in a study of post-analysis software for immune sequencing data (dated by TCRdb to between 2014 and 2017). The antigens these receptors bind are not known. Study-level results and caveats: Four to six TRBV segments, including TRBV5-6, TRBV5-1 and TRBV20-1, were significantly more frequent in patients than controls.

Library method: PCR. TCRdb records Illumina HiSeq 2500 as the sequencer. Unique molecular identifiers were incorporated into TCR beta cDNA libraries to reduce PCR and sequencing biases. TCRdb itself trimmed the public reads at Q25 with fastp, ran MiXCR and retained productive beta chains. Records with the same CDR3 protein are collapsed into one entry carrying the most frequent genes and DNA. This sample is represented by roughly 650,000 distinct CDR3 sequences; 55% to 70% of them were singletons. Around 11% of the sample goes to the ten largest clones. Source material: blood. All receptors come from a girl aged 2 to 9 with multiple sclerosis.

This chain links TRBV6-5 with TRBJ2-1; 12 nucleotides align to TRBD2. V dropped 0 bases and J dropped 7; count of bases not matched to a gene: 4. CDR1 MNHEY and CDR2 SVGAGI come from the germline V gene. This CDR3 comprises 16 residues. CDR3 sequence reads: CASSYSPGLAGNEQFF. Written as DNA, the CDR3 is TGTGCCAGCAGTTACTCGCCGGGACTAGCGGGTAATGAGCAGTTCTTC.

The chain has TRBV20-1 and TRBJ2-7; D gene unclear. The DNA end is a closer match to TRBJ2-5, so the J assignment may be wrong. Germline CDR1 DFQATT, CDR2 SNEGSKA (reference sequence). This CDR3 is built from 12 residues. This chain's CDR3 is CSATRKAETQYF. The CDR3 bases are TGCAGTGCTACTAGGAAGGCAGAGACCCAGTACTTC.

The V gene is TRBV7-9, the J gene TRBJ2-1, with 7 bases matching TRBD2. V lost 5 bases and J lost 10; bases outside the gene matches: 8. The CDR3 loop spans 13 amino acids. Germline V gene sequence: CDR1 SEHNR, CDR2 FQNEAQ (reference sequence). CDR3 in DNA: TGTGCCAGCAGCCCGACTGCCGGGGGGGAGCAGTTCTTC. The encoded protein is CASSPTAGGEQFF.

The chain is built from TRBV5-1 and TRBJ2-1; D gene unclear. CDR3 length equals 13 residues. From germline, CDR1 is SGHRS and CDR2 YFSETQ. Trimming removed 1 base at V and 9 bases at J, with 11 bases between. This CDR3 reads CASSLPRFGEQFF. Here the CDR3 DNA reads TGCGCCAGCAGCTTGCCCAGGTTCGGTGAGCAGTTCTTC.

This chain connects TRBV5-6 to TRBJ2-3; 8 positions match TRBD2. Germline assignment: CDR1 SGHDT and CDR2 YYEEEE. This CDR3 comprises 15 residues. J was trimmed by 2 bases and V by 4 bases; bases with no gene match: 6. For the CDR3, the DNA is TGTGCCAGCAGCCTGGGGACTAGGGTCACAGATACGCAGTATTTT. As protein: CASSLGTRVTDTQYF.

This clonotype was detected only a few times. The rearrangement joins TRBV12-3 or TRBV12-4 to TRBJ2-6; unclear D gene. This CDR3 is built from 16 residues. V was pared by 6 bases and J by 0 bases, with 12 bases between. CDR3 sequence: CASSRSGSSGANVLTF. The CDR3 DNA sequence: TGTGCCAGCAGCCGGTCAGGAAGCTCTGGGGCCAACGTCCTGACTTTC.

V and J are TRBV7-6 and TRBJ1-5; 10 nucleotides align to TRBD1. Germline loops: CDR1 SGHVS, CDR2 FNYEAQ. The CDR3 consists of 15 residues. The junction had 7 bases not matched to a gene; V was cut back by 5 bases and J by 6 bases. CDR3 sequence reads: CASSPGQGGSQPQHF. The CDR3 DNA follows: TGTGCCAGCAGCCCCGGACAGGGGGGGAGTCAGCCCCAGCATTTT.

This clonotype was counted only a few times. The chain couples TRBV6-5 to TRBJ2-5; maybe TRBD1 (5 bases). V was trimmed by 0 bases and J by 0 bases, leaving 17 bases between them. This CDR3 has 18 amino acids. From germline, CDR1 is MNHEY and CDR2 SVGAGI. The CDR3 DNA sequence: TGTGCCAGCAGTTACTCGAAAGTGGCGGTAGGGGACCAAGAGACCCAGTACTTC. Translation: CASSYSKVAVGDQETQYF.

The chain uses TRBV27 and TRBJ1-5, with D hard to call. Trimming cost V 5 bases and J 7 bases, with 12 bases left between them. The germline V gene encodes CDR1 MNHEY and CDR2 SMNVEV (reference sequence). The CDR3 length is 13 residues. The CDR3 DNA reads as TGTGCCAGCAGTAAAGTCCGGGGACAGCCCCAGCATTTT. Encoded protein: CASSKVRGQPQHF.

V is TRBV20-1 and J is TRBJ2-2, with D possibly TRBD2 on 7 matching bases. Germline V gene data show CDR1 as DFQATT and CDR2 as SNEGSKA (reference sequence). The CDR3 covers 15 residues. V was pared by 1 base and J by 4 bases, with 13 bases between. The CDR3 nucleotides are TGCAGTGCTAGAGTTGCGGGGGCGCGCACCGGGGAGCTGTTTTTT. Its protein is CSARVAGARTGELFF.

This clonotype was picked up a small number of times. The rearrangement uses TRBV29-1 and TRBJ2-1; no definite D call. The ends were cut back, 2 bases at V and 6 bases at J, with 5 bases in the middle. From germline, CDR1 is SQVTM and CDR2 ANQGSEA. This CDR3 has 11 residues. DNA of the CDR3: TGCAGCGTTGAACTTACCAATGAGCAGTTCTTC. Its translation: CSVELTNEQFF.

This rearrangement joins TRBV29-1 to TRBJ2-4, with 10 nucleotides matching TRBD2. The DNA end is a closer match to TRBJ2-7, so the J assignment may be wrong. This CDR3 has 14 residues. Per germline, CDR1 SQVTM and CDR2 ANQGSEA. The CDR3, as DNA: TGCAGCGTTAGTTATCTAGCGGGAGAGTACGAGCAGTACTTC. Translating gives CSVSYLAGEYEQYF.

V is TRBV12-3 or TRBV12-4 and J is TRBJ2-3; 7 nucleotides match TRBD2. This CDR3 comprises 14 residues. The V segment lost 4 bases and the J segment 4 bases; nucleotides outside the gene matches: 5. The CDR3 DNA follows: TGTGCCAGCAGTTCAGGACTAGATCCAGATACGCAGTATTTT. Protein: CASSSGLDPDTQYF.

CDR3 bases: TGCGCCAGCAGCTCTGGAGGGAGCGGCACAGATACGCAGTATTTT. Its translation is CASSSGGSGTDTQYF. The J gene is TRBJ2-3, the V gene TRBV5-1, with D perhaps TRBD2 (6 bases). V was shortened by 3 bases and J by 1 base, with 12 bases between the two germline ends. Germline V CDR1 and CDR2: SGHRS, YFSETQ. This CDR3 comprises 15 residues.

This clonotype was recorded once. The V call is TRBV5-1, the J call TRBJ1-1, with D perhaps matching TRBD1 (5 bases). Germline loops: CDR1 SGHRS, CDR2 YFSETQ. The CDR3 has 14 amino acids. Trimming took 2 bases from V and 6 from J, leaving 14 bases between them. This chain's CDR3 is CASSFGQGGSEAFF. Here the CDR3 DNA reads TGCGCCAGCAGCTTTGGGCAGGGAGGTTCTGAAGCTTTCTTT.

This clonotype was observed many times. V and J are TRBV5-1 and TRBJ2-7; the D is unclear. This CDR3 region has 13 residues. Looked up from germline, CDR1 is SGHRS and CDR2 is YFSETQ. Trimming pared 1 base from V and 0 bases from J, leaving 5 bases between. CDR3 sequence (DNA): TGCGCCAGCAGCTTGTTAAGCTCCTACGAGCAGTACTTC. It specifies CASSLLSSYEQYF.

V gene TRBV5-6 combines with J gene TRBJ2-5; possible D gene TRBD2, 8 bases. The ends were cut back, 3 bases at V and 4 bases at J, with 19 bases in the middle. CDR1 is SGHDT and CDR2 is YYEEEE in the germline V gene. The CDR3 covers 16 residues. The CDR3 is CASSSHGLAGGETQYF. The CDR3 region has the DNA TGTGCCAGCAGCTCCCATGGACTAGCAGGGGGAGAGACCCAGTACTTC.

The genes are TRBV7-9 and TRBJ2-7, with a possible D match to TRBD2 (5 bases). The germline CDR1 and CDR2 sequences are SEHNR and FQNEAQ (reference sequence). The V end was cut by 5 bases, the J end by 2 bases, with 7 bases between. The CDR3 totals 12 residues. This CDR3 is CASSRGTYEQYF. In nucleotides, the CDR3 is TGTGCCAGCAGCCGGGGAACCTACGAGCAGTACTTC.

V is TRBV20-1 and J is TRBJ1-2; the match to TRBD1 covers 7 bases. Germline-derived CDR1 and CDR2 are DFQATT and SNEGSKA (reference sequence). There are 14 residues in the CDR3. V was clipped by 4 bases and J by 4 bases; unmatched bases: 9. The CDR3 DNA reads TGCAGTGCTATAGGCAGGGGGGAGTCCTATGGCTACACCTTC. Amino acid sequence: CSAIGRGESYGYTF.

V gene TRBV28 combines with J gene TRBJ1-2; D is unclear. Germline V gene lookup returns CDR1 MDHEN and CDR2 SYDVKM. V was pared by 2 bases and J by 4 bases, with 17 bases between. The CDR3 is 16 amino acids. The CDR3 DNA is TGTGCCAGCAGTTTAGCGGGAAACCCCAAAGCCTATGGCTACACCTTC. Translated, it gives CASSLAGNPKAYGYTF.

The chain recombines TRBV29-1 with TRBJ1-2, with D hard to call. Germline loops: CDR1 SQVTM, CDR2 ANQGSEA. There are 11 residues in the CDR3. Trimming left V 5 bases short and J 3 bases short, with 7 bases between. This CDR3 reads CSVLRDYGYTF. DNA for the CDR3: TGCAGCGTTCTACGGGACTATGGCTACACCTTC. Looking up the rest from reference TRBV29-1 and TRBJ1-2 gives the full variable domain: SAVISQKPSRDICQRGTSLTIQCQVDSQVTMMFWYRQQPGQSLTLIATANQGSEATYESGFVIDKFPISRPNLTFSTLTVSNMSPEDSSIYLCSVLRDYGYTFGSGTRLTVV.

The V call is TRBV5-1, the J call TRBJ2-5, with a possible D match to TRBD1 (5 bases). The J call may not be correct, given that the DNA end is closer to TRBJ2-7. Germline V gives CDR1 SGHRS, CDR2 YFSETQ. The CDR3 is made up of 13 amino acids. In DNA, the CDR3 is TGCGCCAGCAGCTTGCGACCACAGGCCGAGCAGTACTTC. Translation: CASSLRPQAEQYF.

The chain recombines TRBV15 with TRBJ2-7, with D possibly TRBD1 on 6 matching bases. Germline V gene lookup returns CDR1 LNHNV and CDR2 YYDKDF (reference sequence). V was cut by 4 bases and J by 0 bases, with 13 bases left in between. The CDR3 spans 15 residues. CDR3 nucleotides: TGTGCCACCAGCAAGGACAGAGGCAGCTCCTACGAGCAGTACTTC. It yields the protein CATSKDRGSSYEQYF. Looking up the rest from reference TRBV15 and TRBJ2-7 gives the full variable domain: DAMVIQNPRYQVTQFGKPVTLSCSQTLNHNVMYWYQQKSSQAPKLLFHYYDKDFNNEADTPDNFQSRRPNTSFCFLDIRSPGLGDTAMYLCATSKDRGSSYEQYFGPGTRLTVT.

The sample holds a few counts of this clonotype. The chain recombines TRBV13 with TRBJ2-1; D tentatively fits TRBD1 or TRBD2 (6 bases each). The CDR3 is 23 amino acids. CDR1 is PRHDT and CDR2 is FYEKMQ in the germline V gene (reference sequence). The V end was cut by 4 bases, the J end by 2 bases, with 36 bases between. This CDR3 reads CASSSRGAQGGQVRQSPYNEQFF. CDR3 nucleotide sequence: TGTGCCAGCAGCTCTAGGGGGGCCCAGGGTGGTCAAGTTCGCCAGAGTCCCTACAATGAGCAGTTCTTC.

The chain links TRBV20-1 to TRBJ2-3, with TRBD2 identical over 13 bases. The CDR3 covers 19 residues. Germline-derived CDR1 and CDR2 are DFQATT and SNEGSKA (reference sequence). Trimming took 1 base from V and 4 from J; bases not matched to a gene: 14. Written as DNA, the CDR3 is TGCAGTGCTAGAGCGTCACTCGAGGGAGGACTAGCGGGAGCAGATACGCAGTATTTT. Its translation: CSARASLEGGLAGADTQYF.

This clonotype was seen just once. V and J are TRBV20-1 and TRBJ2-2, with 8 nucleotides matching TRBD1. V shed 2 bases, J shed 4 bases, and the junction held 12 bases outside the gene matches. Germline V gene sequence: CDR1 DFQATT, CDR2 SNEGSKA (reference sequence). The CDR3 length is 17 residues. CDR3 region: CSARSIRRGRVTGELFF. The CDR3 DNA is TGCAGTGCTAGATCAATCCGCAGGGGGCGGGTCACCGGGGAGCTGTTTTTT.

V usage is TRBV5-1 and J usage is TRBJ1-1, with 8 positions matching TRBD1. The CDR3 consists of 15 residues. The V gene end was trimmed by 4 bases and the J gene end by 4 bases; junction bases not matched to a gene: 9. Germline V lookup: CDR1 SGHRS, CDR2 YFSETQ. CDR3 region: CASSPTGEGFTEAFF. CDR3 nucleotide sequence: TGCGCCAGCAGCCCGACAGGGGAGGGGTTCACTGAAGCTTTCTTT.

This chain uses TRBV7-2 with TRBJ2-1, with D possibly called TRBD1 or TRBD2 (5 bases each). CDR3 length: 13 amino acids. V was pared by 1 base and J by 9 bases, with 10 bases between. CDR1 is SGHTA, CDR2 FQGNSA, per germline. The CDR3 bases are TGTGCCAGCAGCTTAGTCGGGGCGGTTGAGCAGTTCTTC. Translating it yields CASSLVGAVEQFF.

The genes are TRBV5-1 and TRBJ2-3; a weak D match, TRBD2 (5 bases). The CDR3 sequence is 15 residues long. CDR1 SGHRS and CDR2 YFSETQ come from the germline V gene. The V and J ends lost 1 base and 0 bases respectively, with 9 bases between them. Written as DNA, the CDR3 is TGCGCCAGCAGCTTGTACGGGGTTAGCACAGATACGCAGTATTTT. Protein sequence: CASSLYGVSTDTQYF. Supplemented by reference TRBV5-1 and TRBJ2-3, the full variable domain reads KAGVTQTPRYLIKTRGQQVTLSCSPISGHRSVSWYQQTPGQGLQFLFEYFSETQRNKGNFPGRFSGRQFSNSRSEMNVSTLELGDSALYLCASSLYGVSTDTQYFGPGTRLTVL.

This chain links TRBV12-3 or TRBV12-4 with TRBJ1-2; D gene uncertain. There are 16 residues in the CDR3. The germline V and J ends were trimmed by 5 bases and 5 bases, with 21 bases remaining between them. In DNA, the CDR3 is TGTGCCAGCAGTGTTGCATCTTGGGCCGACGGGTATGGCTACACCTTC. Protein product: CASSVASWADGYGYTF.

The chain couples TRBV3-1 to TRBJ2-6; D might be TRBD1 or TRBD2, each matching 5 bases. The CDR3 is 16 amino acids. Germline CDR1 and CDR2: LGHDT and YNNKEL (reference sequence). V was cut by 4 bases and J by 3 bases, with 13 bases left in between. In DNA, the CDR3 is TGTGCCAGCAGCCGGCAAAGGGGAGTTGGGGCCAACGTCCTGACTTTC. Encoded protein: CASSRQRGVGANVLTF.

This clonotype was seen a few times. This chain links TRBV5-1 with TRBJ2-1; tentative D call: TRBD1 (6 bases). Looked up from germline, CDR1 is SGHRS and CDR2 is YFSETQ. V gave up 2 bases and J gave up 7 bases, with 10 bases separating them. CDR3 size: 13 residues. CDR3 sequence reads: CASSLDRLNEQFF. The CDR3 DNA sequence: TGCGCCAGCAGCTTAGACAGGCTGAATGAGCAGTTCTTC.